The 16 T cell receptor beta chains presented below share a single source sample, sequenced in a study of shared clonotypes between healthy human individuals. Profiling relied on immunoSEQ multiplex PCR, and the TCRdb table lists in-frame clones only, not all of them. The sample lists hundreds of thousands of clones; around 78% were seen once. The sample consisted of memory CD4+ T cells sorted from blood. The subset denotes: CD45RA-negative fraction. Every receptor here comes from a young woman in good health.

This clone occurred a few times. The rearrangement joins TRBV7-6 to TRBJ2-5; 9 bases align to TRBD2. Germline V gene data show CDR1 as SGHVS and CDR2 as FNYEAQ. J gave up 4 bases and V 4 bases, and 7 bases lay outside the gene matches. The CDR3 has 15 residues. CDR3 protein: CASSSTGTSPETQYF. In nucleotides, the CDR3 is TGTGCCAGCAGCTCTACCGGGACTAGCCCAGAGACCCAGTACTTC.

The CDR3 DNA follows: TGTGCCAGTAGAAGGCAGGGGCCCCCAATCATGAACACTGAAGCTTTCTTT. As protein: CASRRQGPPIMNTEAFF. The chain combines TRBV19 with TRBJ1-1; D is possibly TRBD1 (6 bases). Trimming removed 6 bases at V and 0 bases at J, with 20 bases between. The CDR3 is 17 residues long. Germline V gene lookup returns CDR1 LNHDA and CDR2 SQIVND (reference sequence).

J is TRBJ2-5 and V is TRBV28; 8 bases are shared with TRBD1. In germline, CDR1 is MDHEN, CDR2 SYDVKM. With V trimmed by 6 bases and J by 5 bases, 5 bases remained unmatched. This CDR3 spans 13 amino acids. The CDR3 protein is CASRTGALETQYF. The DNA for the CDR3 is TGTGCCAGCAGGACAGGGGCCCTGGAGACCCAGTACTTC.

This rearrangement joins TRBV28 to TRBJ1-5, with TRBD1 identical over 7 bases. In germline, CDR1 is MDHEN, CDR2 SYDVKM. CDR3 length equals 15 residues. V shed 6 bases, J shed 5 bases, and the junction held 10 bases outside the gene matches. CDR3 protein: CASSRHQGGDQPQHF. The CDR3 region has the DNA TGTGCCAGCAGCCGTCACCAGGGGGGCGATCAGCCCCAGCATTTT.

The rearrangement joins TRBV21-1 to TRBJ1-5. TRBV21-1 has pseudogene status. The CDR3 is 14 amino acids. As DNA, the CDR3 is TGTGCCAGCAGCCCTGGGAGAGGCTATCAGCCCCAGCATTTT. Translating it yields CASSPGRGYQPQHF.

V is TRBV6-4 and J is TRBJ1-2; TRBD1 matches 8 bases. Unmatched junction bases numbered 12, after V lost 4 bases and J lost 8 bases. Germline V gene data show CDR1 as MRHNA and CDR2 as SNTAGT. This CDR3 is built from 15 residues. The CDR3 is CASSVDHGQGGGYTF. As DNA, the CDR3 is TGTGCCAGCAGTGTAGACCACGGACAGGGTGGAGGCTACACCTTC.

A word on this clone: Other DNA sequences from this sample encode an identical CDR3 as well. The V call is TRBV5-1, the J call TRBJ1-5; D is uncertain. Trimming left V 0 bases short and J 3 bases short, with 7 bases between. The CDR3 consists of 14 residues. Looked up from germline, CDR1 is SGHRS and CDR2 is YFSETQ. The CDR3, as DNA: TGCGCCAGCAGCTTGGGCCAGCCCAATCAGCCCCAGCATTTT. Translated: CASSLGQPNQPQHF. The variable domain in full, with the rest retrieved from reference TRBV5-1 and TRBJ1-5, is KAGVTQTPRYLIKTRGQQVTLSCSPISGHRSVSWYQQTPGQGLQFLFEYFSETQRNKGNFPGRFSGRQFSNSRSEMNVSTLELGDSALYLCASSLGQPNQPQHFGDGTRLSIL.

The rearrangement links TRBV6-1 to TRBJ1-4; tentative D call: TRBD1 (6 bases). CDR3 size: 14 residues. Between the trimmed V and J ends, which lost 2 bases and 7 bases, there was a span of 11 bases. Germline assignment: CDR1 MNHNS and CDR2 SASEGT. The CDR3 is CASSEQGSSEKLFF. As DNA, the CDR3 is TGTGCCAGCAGTGAACAGGGGTCGAGTGAAAAACTGTTTTTT.

To note about this clone: The sample contains more than one DNA sequence encoding this CDR3. The genes are TRBV10-3 and TRBJ2-1; 7 nucleotides line up with TRBD2. CDR3 length: 13 residues. Germline V gene lookup returns CDR1 ENHRY and CDR2 SYGVKD. After removal of 4 bases from V and 10 bases from J, the junction contained 7 bases not matched to a gene. The CDR3 loop is CAISGLADVEQFF. Here the CDR3 DNA reads TGTGCCATCAGTGGACTAGCAGACGTGGAGCAGTTCTTC.

This clone was found a few times. This sample also contains other DNA sequences that code for the same CDR3. The chain joins TRBV5-1 to TRBJ2-7; 9 positions match TRBD1. With V trimmed by 3 bases and J by 7 bases, 8 bases remained unmatched. This CDR3 has 14 amino acids. Germline CDR1 SGHRS, CDR2 YFSETQ. CDR3 coding DNA: TGCGCCAGCAGCTCCGGGACAGGGCCTCTAGAGCAGTACTTC. This codes for CASSSGTGPLEQYF.

This clone was counted once. The chain is built from TRBV29-1 and TRBJ1-1; TRBD1 might be the D (5 bases). The CDR3 is 13 residues long. Germline CDR1 SQVTM, CDR2 ANQGSEA. Trimming removed 6 bases at V and 5 bases at J, with 16 bases between. The CDR3 DNA reads TGCAGCGTGGTTTACAGTGGGGGGACTGAAGCTTTCTTT. Translated: CSVVYSGGTEAFF.

In the case of this clone: Additional DNA sequences in this sample encode the identical CDR3. The chain employs TRBV2 and TRBJ2-5; no definite D call. The CDR3 has 11 residues. Trimming took off 7 bases at V and 4 bases at J, with 7 bases between the two ends. Germline V CDR1 and CDR2: SNHLY, FYNNEI. The CDR3 sequence is CASTTVETQYF. The CDR3 DNA reads as TGTGCCAGCACTACCGTAGAGACCCAGTACTTC. Looking up the rest from reference TRBV2 and TRBJ2-5 gives the full variable domain: EPEVTQTPSHQVTQMGQEVILRCVPISNHLYFYWYRQILGQKVEFLVSFYNNEISEKSEIFDDQFSVERPDGSNFTLKIRSTKLEDSAMYFCASTTVETQYFGPGTRLLVL.

This clone was picked up a small number of times. V gene TRBV28 combines with J gene TRBJ2-4; D uncertain. The CDR3 sequence is 16 residues long. V dropped 1 base and J dropped 10 bases, with 20 bases sitting between them. Germline-derived CDR1 and CDR2 are MDHEN and SYDVKM. Written as DNA, the CDR3 is TGTGCCAGCAGTTTATTAGGACCCACTGGGAAATGGATTCAGTACTTC. It translates to CASSLLGPTGKWIQYF.

The chain has TRBV28 and TRBJ1-1, with D maybe TRBD1 (5 bases). Germline CDR1 reads MDHEN; CDR2 reads SYDVKM. The V end lost 6 bases, the J end lost 11 bases, and 19 bases lay between the germline ends. The CDR3 spans 13 residues. The CDR3 bases are TGTGCCAGCAGCCCCCTAGGCAGCGGGGCCGCTTTCTTT. Translating gives CASSPLGSGAAFF. The whole variable domain, filled in from reference TRBV28 and TRBJ1-1, reads DVKVTQSSRYLVKRTGEKVFLECVQDMDHENMFWYRQDPGLGLRLIYFSYDVKMKEKGDIPEGYSVSREKKERFSLILESASTNQTSMYLCASSPLGSGAAFFGQGTRLTVV.

V is TRBV19 and J is TRBJ1-3, with D perhaps TRBD1 (5 bases). The CDR3 is 16 amino acids. The germline V gene has CDR1 LNHDA and CDR2 SQIVND (reference sequence). V was shortened by 0 bases and J by 0 bases, with 9 bases between the two germline ends. CDR3 sequence (DNA): TGTGCCAGTAGTATAGAGCACAGGATCTCTGGAAACACCATATATTTT. Its translation is CASSIEHRISGNTIYF.

J is TRBJ1-1 and V is TRBV28; 8 bases align to TRBD1. CDR1 and CDR2 from the germline V gene are MDHEN and SYDVKM. The CDR3 is made up of 15 amino acids. V dropped 8 bases and J dropped 6; count of bases not matched to a gene: 14. The CDR3 nucleotides are TGTGCCAGCGGGGTTGTGGAGGACAGGGACTCTGAAGCTTTCTTT. Protein product: CASGVVEDRDSEAFF.